This T cell receptor (beta chain) was identified during a study of T cell responses to AZD1222 COVID-19 vaccine. With 10 bases removed from V and 0 bases from J, the gap between germline ends came to 17 bases. The CDR3 runs to 15 residues. The germline V gene has CDR1 KGHDR and CDR2 SFDVKD. TCRdb keeps only in-frame clones here, not all; method: immunoSEQ multiplex PCR. The sample carries 85,000 to 130,000 clones, 80% to 95% recorded once. The rearrangement uses TRBV24-1 and TRBJ1-2; D ambiguous. The sequencing here drew on peripheral blood, taken 28 days after the second AZD1222 dose. The clonotype originates from an adult who received the AZD1222 COVID-19 vaccine. The CDR3 spells CATPGQLLANYGYTF. CDR3 DNA: TGTGCCACTCCCGGCCAGCTCCTAGCTAACTATGGCTACACCTTC.